This T cell receptor beta chain was identified in a study of shared clonotypes between healthy human individuals. Study observations and caveats: The four-donor shared clonotypes exceeded non-shared clonotypes in generation probability, with non-shared ones scoring lower. Estimated richness was generally greater in naive than memory subsets.

Each sample came from a Caucasian adult donor living in Nashville, Tennessee. Of note for this clone: As yet, its antigen is unknown.

Several immunoSEQ 96-well plates shared each subset's DNA, each plate a replicate. Measured with immunoSEQ multiplex PCR; TCRdb has only the in-frame clones, and not every one. The table shows almost 750,000 clones, with approximately 72% occurring only once. Material: memory CD4+ T cells sorted from blood. Described subset: CD45RA-negative fraction. The TCR comes from a woman in her twenties or thirties in good health.

Here the CDR3 DNA reads TGTGCCAGCAGTTTATCGGCAGGGGCGTCCGGGGAGCTGTTTTTT. Its translation is CASSLSAGASGELFF. This chain uses TRBV27 with TRBJ2-2, with D possibly being TRBD1 (6 bases). Per germline, CDR1 MNHEY and CDR2 SMNVEV (reference sequence). This CDR3 is 15 amino acids long. V gave up 0 bases and J gave up 6 bases, with 11 bases separating them.